Listed below are T cell receptor beta chains from one sample, sequenced in a study of blood T cells in healthy people across ages. TCRdb ran MiXCR on the 5' RACE reads and lists one entry per CDR3 protein. Of hundreds of thousands of distinct CDR3 sequences in the sample, roughly three fifths are singletons; the top ten hold about a quarter. Sample: blood. The receptors come from a man aged 40-50 years in good health. Both conserved end residues are part of each CDR3.

v_call: TRBV4-3
cdr3_length: 16
cdr3_aa: CASSQGDNGGTDTQYF

v_call: TRBV7-9
cdr3_length: 15
cdr3_aa: CASSFAGTGPPEQYF

v_call: TRBV15
cdr3_length: 15
cdr3_aa: CATSRDRPASYEQYF

v_call: TRBV20-1
cdr3_length: 12
cdr3_aa: CSARIPNTEAFF

v_call: TRBV28
cdr3_length: 13
cdr3_aa: CASSIYSTSPLHF

v_call: TRBV3-1
cdr3_length: 13
cdr3_aa: CASSQRSVYEQYF

v_call: TRBV7-3
cdr3_length: 15
cdr3_aa: CASSLAAPSTDTQYF

v_call: TRBV20-1
cdr3_length: 11
cdr3_aa: CSARDSYEQYF

v_call: TRBV28
cdr3_length: 14
cdr3_aa: CASSLYGGGYEQYF

v_call: TRBV7-6
cdr3_length: 15
cdr3_aa: CASSLRAGHTDTQYF

v_call: TRBV12-3/TRBV12-4
cdr3_length: 14
cdr3_aa: CASTTTGVGKPQHF

v_call: TRBV28
cdr3_length: 14
cdr3_aa: CASSSQGGRSPLHF

v_call: TRBV3-1
cdr3_length: 14
cdr3_aa: CASSHTRNTGELFF

v_call: TRBV7-2
cdr3_length: 13
cdr3_aa: CASSFSPPDTQYF

v_call: TRBV20-1
cdr3_length: 15
cdr3_aa: CSARDLQGTAHEQYF

v_call: TRBV7-3
cdr3_length: 12
cdr3_aa: CASSYAADTQYF

v_call: TRBV5-1
cdr3_length: 12
cdr3_aa: CASSSDRDGYTF

v_call: TRBV12-3/TRBV12-4
cdr3_length: 14
cdr3_aa: CASRDRAANEKLFF

v_call: TRBV6-5
cdr3_length: 14
cdr3_aa: CASTPQRGYNEQYF

v_call: TRBV3-1
cdr3_length: 19
cdr3_aa: CASSPFATGLLSGANVLTF

v_call: TRBV28
cdr3_length: 17
cdr3_aa: CASLGDTISSGANVLTF

v_call: TRBV11-2
cdr3_length: 14
cdr3_aa: CASSLNGGNTEAFF

v_call: TRBV28
cdr3_length: 17
cdr3_aa: CASSRGQMNSGANVLTF

v_call: TRBV9
cdr3_length: 13
cdr3_aa: CASSVRTENEQFF

v_call: TRBV6-2/TRBV6-3
cdr3_length: 17
cdr3_aa: CASSYPSTGQEDYGYTF

v_call: TRBV5-1
cdr3_length: 14
cdr3_aa: CASSFYGSSYEQYF

v_call: TRBV20-1
cdr3_length: 11
cdr3_aa: CSARGAYEQYF

v_call: TRBV9
cdr3_length: 14
cdr3_aa: CASSSPPSHNEQFF

v_call: TRBV7-9
cdr3_length: 16
cdr3_aa: CASSPPGTGGSNEQFF

v_call: TRBV11-2
cdr3_length: 15
cdr3_aa: CASTADLISYNEQFF

v_call: TRBV9
cdr3_length: 13
cdr3_aa: CASSVGAEDTQYF

v_call: TRBV29-1
cdr3_length: 15
cdr3_aa: CSVEDGRGPNEKLFF

v_call: TRBV6-2/TRBV6-3
cdr3_length: 15
cdr3_aa: CASSSGGLDKNEQYF

v_call: TRBV20-1
cdr3_length: 14
cdr3_aa: CSALRQTSYNEQFF

v_call: TRBV7-3
cdr3_length: 17
cdr3_aa: CASSLKRGGLISNEQFF

v_call: TRBV28
cdr3_length: 15
cdr3_aa: CASSLVLRVADTQYF

v_call: TRBV9
cdr3_length: 14
cdr3_aa: CASSVGTLADTQYF

v_call: TRBV20-1
cdr3_length: 15
cdr3_aa: CSAPENRGPSYEQYF

v_call: TRBV21-1
cdr3_length: 15
cdr3_aa: CASSDQGLSKNIQYF

v_call: TRBV7-2
cdr3_length: 14
cdr3_aa: CASSLEGPNYGYTF

v_call: TRBV7-2
cdr3_length: 13
cdr3_aa: CASSPTYFSPQYF

v_call: TRBV7-2
cdr3_length: 14
cdr3_aa: CAGRGLAGGPIQYF

v_call: TRBV28
cdr3_length: 12
cdr3_aa: CASTTGTTEAFF

v_call: TRBV6-6
cdr3_length: 13
cdr3_aa: CASTIGASYEQYF

v_call: TRBV14
cdr3_length: 12
cdr3_aa: CASTAGNYGYTF

v_call: TRBV20-1
cdr3_length: 16
cdr3_aa: CSARPPAGIGNQPQHF

v_call: TRBV10-3
cdr3_length: 13
cdr3_aa: CAISGKEDTEAFF

v_call: TRBV7-3
cdr3_length: 15
cdr3_aa: CASSLQTGVRETQYF

v_call: TRBV29-1
cdr3_length: 14
cdr3_aa: CSVWEADSYNEQFF

v_call: TRBV3-1
cdr3_length: 16
cdr3_aa: CASSQDPGQGTDTQYF

v_call: TRBV20-1
cdr3_length: 16
cdr3_aa: CSAPNPGIRLYTEAFF

v_call: TRBV6-5
cdr3_length: 15
cdr3_aa: CASKSTGAGTDTQYF

v_call: TRBV7-9
cdr3_length: 13
cdr3_aa: CASRSGGTDTQYF

v_call: TRBV28
cdr3_length: 17
cdr3_aa: CASSFSVMQGDTDTQYF

v_call: TRBV27
cdr3_length: 16
cdr3_aa: CASSFGTSGPQETQYF